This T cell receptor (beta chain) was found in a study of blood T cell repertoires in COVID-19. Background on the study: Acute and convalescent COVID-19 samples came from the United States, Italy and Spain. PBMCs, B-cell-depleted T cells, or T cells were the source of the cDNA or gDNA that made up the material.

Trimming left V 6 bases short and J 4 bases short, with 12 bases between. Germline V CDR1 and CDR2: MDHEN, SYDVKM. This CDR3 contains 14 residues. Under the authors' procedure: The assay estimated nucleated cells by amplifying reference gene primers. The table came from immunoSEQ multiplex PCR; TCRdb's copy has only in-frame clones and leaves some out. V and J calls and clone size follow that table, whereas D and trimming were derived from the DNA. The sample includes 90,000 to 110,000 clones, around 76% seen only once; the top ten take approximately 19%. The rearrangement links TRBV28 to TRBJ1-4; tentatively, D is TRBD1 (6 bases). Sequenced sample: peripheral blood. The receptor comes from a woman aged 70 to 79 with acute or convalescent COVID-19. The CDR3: CASSRTGINEKLFF. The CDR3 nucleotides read TGTGCCAGCAGCCGCACAGGGATTAATGAAAAACTGTTTTTT.